This paragraph reports one T cell receptor beta chain. The sequence runs out 3 residues before the end of the CDR3; the remainder is reconstructed from the germline J gene. This specimen comes from a study of T cell clonality in common variable immunodeficiency. Equal genomic DNA amounts from CVID and control samples were sequenced. The assay was immunoSEQ multiplex PCR, and TCRdb's table has in-frame clones only and misses some. The sample has around 50,000 clones, none seen only once. The CDR3 totals 15 residues. Germline-derived CDR1 and CDR2 are SEHNR and FQNEAQ (reference sequence). The receptor's source is a person aged 18 to 75 in good health. The material sequenced was peripheral blood mononuclear cells. The genes are TRBV7-9 and TRBJ1-1, with 9 bases aligning to TRBD1. The CDR3 region is CASSPDEDRGRRAFF. The CDR3 DNA, read in part, is TGTGCCAGCAGCCCGGATGAGGACAGGGGACGAAGA.